This TCR beta chain was sequenced for a study of identifying expanded T cells in peripheral blood (dated by TCRdb to the late 2010s). Context from the whole study: Separate aliquots of the same genomic DNA pool were sequenced to produce technical replicates, and four replicates were compared in pairs. Study-level results and caveats: It was expected by the authors that biological variance in healthy repertoires might increase further over much longer intervals, such as months to years. Variance in clone template counts between two-week samples significantly increased with total template count across all healthy donors. The beta-binomial model significantly reduced the number of clones called differentially abundant and the false-positive rate across all healthy-donor time intervals. The binomial model flagged about 1.3 differentially abundant clones between technical replicates, compared with approximately 16 over about two weeks and about 20 over roughly 4 weeks.

Including cysteine and phenylalanine, the CDR3 has 15 amino acids. Kept here is only the CDR3 DNA, which spans 45 bases and is read in frame from base 1. V lost 3 bases and J lost 2 bases; the stretch between them is 12 bases long. According to the germline V gene, CDR1 reads KGHSH and CDR2 reads LQKENI. No immune events such as infections were documented for the healthy donors during the collection period. To calibrate time-dependent variance in a beta-binomial model of T-cell clone differential abundance, blood repertoires from healthy donors were used as a training cohort. There were about 10 healthy donors in the training cohort, of whom 3 were female and 7 were male. Donor ages ranged from about 25 to 64 years, with an average of around 43 years. Whole blood from each healthy donor was obtained from a commercial supplier and was collected at three time points about 15 days apart. Genomic DNA was extracted from unsorted whole blood for immunosequencing.

TCRbeta CDR3 regions were profiled by bias-controlled multiplex PCR amplification of genomic DNA with the immunoSEQ Assay. Under the source paper's analysis protocol: The absolute abundance of each unique TCRbeta CDR3 region was quantified after sequences were collapsed and filtered. Two models were used to test differential abundance: a binomial model (Fisher-equivalent) and a beta-binomial model that adds time-dependent variance fitted from healthy donors. Clones with fewer than 5 combined templates were removed, and a clone was called differentially abundant if the clone's Benjamini-Hochberg FDR was below 0.01. Using the form v = (b*log(k)+a)^2, the beta-binomial variance was modeled as a function of the total template count across the two samples. This immuneACCESS table, as held by TCRdb, lists in-frame sequences with V and J called but not all clones. Of the missing ones, under half trace to an unresolved V gene in checked studies; the others have no known cause. From that table come the V and J calls and clone size; the DNA was used to work out D and trimming. This sample gives approximately 100,000 clones in total; around 89% of them show up just once. The biggest ten clones account for around 17% of the sample.

In regard to this clone: Which antigen it targets is not known. Per-base quality was not reported, and no clone a single base away is much larger than it.

The sequenced material came from blood. The chain employs TRBV18 and TRBJ2-3; no D gene is confidently identified. This TCR came from a person aged 18-69 years in good health. The nucleotide sequence is TGTGCCAGCTCACCCGCACTACGCCCCACAGATACGCAGTATTTT. Its protein reads: CASSPALRPTDTQYF.